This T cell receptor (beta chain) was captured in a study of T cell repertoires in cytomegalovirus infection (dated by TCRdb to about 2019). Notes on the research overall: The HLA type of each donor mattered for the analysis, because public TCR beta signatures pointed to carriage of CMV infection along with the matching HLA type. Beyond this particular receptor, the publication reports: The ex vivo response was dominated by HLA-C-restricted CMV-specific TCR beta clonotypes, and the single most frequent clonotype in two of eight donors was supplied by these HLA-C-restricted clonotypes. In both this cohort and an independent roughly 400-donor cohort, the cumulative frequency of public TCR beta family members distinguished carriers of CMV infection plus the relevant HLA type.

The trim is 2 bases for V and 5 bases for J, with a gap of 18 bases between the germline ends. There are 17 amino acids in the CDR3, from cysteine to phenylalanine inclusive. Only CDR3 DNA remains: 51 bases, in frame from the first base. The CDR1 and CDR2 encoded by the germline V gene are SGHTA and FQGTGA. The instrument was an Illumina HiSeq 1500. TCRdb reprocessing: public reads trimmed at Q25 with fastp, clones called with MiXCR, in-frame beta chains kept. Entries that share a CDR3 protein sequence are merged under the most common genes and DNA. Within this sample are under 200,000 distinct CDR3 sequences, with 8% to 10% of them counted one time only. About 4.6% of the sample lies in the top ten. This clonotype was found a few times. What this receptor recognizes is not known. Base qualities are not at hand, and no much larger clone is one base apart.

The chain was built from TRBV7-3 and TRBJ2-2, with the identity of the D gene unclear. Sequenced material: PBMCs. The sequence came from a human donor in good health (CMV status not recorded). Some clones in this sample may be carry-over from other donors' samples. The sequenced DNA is TGTGCCAGCAGCTTAGGCTTCGCGGCCGGAGTTACCGGGGAGCTGTTTTTT. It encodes CASSLGFAAGVTGELFF.